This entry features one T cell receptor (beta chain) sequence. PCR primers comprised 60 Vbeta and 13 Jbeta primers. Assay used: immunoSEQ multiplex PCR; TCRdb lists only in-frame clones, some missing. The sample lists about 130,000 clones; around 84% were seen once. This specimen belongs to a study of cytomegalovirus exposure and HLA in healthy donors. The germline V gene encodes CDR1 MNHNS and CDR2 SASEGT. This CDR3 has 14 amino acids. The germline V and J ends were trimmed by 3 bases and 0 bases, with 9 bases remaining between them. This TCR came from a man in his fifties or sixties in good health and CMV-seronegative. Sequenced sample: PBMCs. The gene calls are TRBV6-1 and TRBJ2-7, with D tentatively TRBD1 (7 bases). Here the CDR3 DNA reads TGTGCCAGCAGTGACAGGGGGGACTCCTACGAGCAGTACTTC. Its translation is CASSDRGDSYEQYF.